The subject of this entry is one TCR beta chain. Its specific antigen is unknown. The record has no base qualities; no much larger clone is one base away. This record comes from a study of OX40 agonist ivuxolimab in advanced cancers. Regarding the complete study: The costimulatory receptor OX40 (CD134) was targeted by ivuxolimab, a fully human IgG2 agonistic monoclonal antibody. Partial responses were achieved by three dose-escalation patients, of whom one had hepatocellular carcinoma and two had cutaneous melanoma. Peripheral TCRbeta sequencing was intended to test whether TCR sequence diversity was altered and clonal T-cell expansion was caused by ivuxolimab. Intravenous ivuxolimab was administered to patients every 2 weeks at six dose levels: 0.01, 0.1, 0.3, 1.5, 3 and 10 mg/kg. The paper reports the monotherapy dose-escalation portion (N of about 47 patients) of the phase I ivuxolimab trial. The dose-escalation cohort was around 84% male with a mean age of approximately 60 years, ranging from 23 to 79. Of the 50 to 55 patients in dose escalation, approximately 20 had hepatocellular carcinoma, some 15 had melanoma, 9 had renal cell carcinoma and 9 had head and neck cancer. Prior anti-PD-1, anti-PD-L1 or anti-CTLA-4 therapy was permitted, and approximately 41% of dose-escalation patients had received checkpoint inhibitors.

V lost 2 bases and J lost 5 bases, and the count of bases not matched to a germline gene is 5. The CDR3, cysteine through phenylalanine, is 14 amino acids long. Only the CDR3 portion is preserved as DNA: 42 bases, with reading frame beginning at the first base. Looking up the germline V gene (reference sequence) yields CDR1 GTSNPN and CDR2 SVGIG. The investigation overall reported the following: After ivuxolimab, more expanded clones were found on average in CD8+ T cells than in CD4+ T cells. Low levels of normalized T-cell clonal expansion were also shown by some nonresponding patients. In the 0.1-3.0 mg/kg groups, partial responders were among the patients with the lowest normalized peripheral clonal expansion, particularly in CD8+ T cells. At doses of 0.1 to 3.0 mg/kg, clonal expansion of both CD4+ and CD8+ blood T cells was observed from baseline to week 6. Antigen specificity was not determined for the clonally expanded peripheral T cells.

The trial excluded patients who had a history of autoimmune disease or were on systemic immunosuppression. Peripheral blood for TCR sequencing was collected from all dose cohorts at baseline, on cycle 4 day 1, and on cycle 7 day 1. Samples came from an open-label, multicenter, first-in-human phase I dose-escalation trial of ivuxolimab. Adults with locally advanced or metastatic melanoma, renal cell carcinoma, hepatocellular carcinoma or head and neck squamous cell carcinoma were enrolled in the trial. Before TCR sequencing, CD4+ T cells and CD8+ T cells were sorted from peripheral blood as separate populations. To sequence the TCRbeta CDR3 region, genomic DNA was isolated from the sorted cells. The immunoSEQ Assay was used to sequence the TCRbeta CDR3 regions. TCRdb's version of the immuneACCESS table is confined to in-frame rearrangements and falls short of the full clone set. An unresolved V gene accounts for under half of the shortfall where checked; the remainder is of unknown origin. The sample yields 75,000 to 100,000 clones; roughly 89% were counted once. The ten largest make up about 0.81% of the sample.

The sequence links TRBV30 to TRBJ1-4; a stretch of 7 junction bases matches TRBD1. Here the sequenced sample was CD4+ or CD8+ T cells sorted from blood, taken in a trial of the OX40 agonist ivuxolimab. This receptor was identified in an adult with an advanced solid tumor such as melanoma, head and neck, liver or kidney cancer. The sequence in DNA is TGTGCCTGGAGTCAGGGGGTAGCGAATGAAAAACTGTTTTTT. This is translated as CAWSQGVANEKLFF.